These T cell receptor beta chains were read from a single sample in a study of blood T cell repertoires in COVID-19. TCRdb's copy holds only in-frame clones and misses some; the assay was immunoSEQ multiplex PCR. The table includes around 62,000 clones, roughly 92% detected once. Sequences were obtained from peripheral blood. The receptors were sampled from a man aged 65-85 years with active COVID-19. The CDR3 runs from the conserved cysteine through the conserved F or W. The D gene is left open where the match is weak.

V gene	D gene	J gene	CDR3 protein	CDR3 DNA
TRBV2	TRBD1	TRBJ1-2	CASSRPGTGTGGYTF	TGTGCCAGCAGCAGACCCGGGACAGGGACGGGAGGCTACACCTTC
TRBV5-4	TRBD1	TRBJ1-5	CASSVDRDQPQHF	TGTGCCAGCAGCGTTGACAGGGATCAGCCCCAGCATTTT
TRBV18	-	TRBJ1-1	CASSPIGETEAFF	TGTGCCAGCTCACCAATTGGGGAGACTGAAGCTTTCTTT
TRBV5-1	-	TRBJ1-3	CASSPTTATSGNTIYF	TGCGCCAGCAGCCCCACGACTGCCACCTCTGGAAACACCATATATTTT
TRBV6-4	TRBD1	TRBJ1-2	CASSDWTGHGYTF	TGTGCCAGCAGTGACTGGACAGGGCATGGCTACACCTTC
TRBV5-1	TRBD1	TRBJ1-1	CASSPQGGGGGYTEAFF	TGCGCCAGCAGCCCACAGGGGGGCGGCGGTGGGTACACTGAAGCTTTCTTT
TRBV5-1	TRBD1	TRBJ1-6	CASSQDRLNSPLHF	TGCGCCAGCAGCCAGGACAGGCTAAATTCACCCCTCCACTTT
TRBV6-5	TRBD1	TRBJ1-1	CASKGQGRLNTEAFF	TGTGCCAGCAAGGGACAGGGCCGATTGAACACTGAAGCTTTCTTT
TRBV7-9	TRBD1	TRBJ1-4	CASSEKSGGAANEKLFF	TGTGCCAGCAGCGAAAAGTCAGGGGGCGCGGCTAATGAAAAACTGTTTTTT
TRBV29-1	TRBD2	TRBJ2-7	CSALADNSYEQYF	TGCAGCGCTCTAGCGGATAACTCCTACGAGCAGTACTTC
TRBV24-1	TRBD2	TRBJ2-1	CATSDDGGGASNEQFF	TGTGCCACCAGTGATGACGGCGGGGGGGCCAGCAATGAGCAGTTCTTC
TRBV19	TRBD2	TRBJ2-2	CASSIQRGGPDTGELFF	TGTGCCAGTAGTATTCAGCGGGGGGGCCCGGACACCGGGGAGCTGTTTTTT
TRBV5-6	TRBD1	TRBJ1-2	CASSLWAGGTNYGYTF	TGTGCCAGCAGCTTGTGGGCAGGGGGCACCAACTATGGCTACACCTTC
TRBV28	TRBD1	TRBJ1-3	CASSPTPRTGTGNTIYF	TGTGCCAGCAGTCCAACCCCAAGGACAGGGACGGGAAACACCATATATTTT
TRBV6-5	-	TRBJ1-1	CATSLGAREAFF	TGTGCCACCTCATTGGGGGCGAGGGAAGCTTTCTTT
TRBV5-1	-	TRBJ2-1	CASSQEGSGYNEQFF	TGCGCCAGCAGTCAGGAGGGCAGCGGATACAATGAGCAGTTCTTC
TRBV3-1/TRBV3-2	TRBD1	TRBJ1-4	CASSHGTGYNEKLFF	TGTGCCAGCAGCCACGGGACAGGGTATAATGAAAAACTGTTTTTT
TRBV11-3	TRBD2	TRBJ2-2	CASSQPRGGTNTGELFF	TGTGCCAGCAGCCAGCCTCGGGGGGGAACGAACACCGGGGAGCTGTTTTTT
TRBV6-6	-	TRBJ2-5	CASSHMETQYF	TGTGCCAGCAGTCATATGGAGACCCAGTACTTC
TRBV5-1	-	TRBJ2-5	CASSAGMWAQYQETQYF	TGCGCCAGCAGCGCGGGGATGTGGGCCCAATACCAAGAGACCCAGTACTTC
TRBV6-4	TRBD2	TRBJ2-1	CASSGTSLGSYNEQFF	TGTGCCAGCAGTGGGACTAGCCTGGGTTCCTACAATGAGCAGTTCTTC
TRBV18	TRBD1	TRBJ1-1	CASSSGQGNLKYTEAFF	TGTGCCAGCTCATCCGGACAGGGGAATTTAAAGTACACTGAAGCTTTCTTT
TRBV5-1	TRBD1	TRBJ2-2	CASSPDRSTGELFF	TGCGCCAGCAGCCCGGACAGGAGCACCGGGGAGCTGTTTTTT